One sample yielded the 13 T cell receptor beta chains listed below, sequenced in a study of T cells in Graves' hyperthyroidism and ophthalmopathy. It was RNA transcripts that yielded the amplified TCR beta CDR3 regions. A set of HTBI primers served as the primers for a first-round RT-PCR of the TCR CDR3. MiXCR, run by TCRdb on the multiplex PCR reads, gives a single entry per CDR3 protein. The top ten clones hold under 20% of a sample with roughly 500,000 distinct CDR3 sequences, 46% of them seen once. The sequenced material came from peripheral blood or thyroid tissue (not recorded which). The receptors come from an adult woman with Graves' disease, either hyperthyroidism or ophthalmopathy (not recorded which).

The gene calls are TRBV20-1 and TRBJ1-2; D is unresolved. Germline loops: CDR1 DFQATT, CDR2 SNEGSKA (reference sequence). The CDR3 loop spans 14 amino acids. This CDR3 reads CSAGRSSANYGYTF. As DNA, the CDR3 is TGCAGCGCCGGGCGGAGCTCAGCTAACTATGGCTACACCTTC.

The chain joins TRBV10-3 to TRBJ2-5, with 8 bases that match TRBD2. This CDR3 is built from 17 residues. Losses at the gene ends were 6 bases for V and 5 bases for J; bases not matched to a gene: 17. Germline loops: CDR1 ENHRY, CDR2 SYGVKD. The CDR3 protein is CAIRPEDLAGMMETQYF. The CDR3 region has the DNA TGTGCCATCAGGCCCGAAGACTTAGCGGGGATGATGGAGACCCAGTACTTC.

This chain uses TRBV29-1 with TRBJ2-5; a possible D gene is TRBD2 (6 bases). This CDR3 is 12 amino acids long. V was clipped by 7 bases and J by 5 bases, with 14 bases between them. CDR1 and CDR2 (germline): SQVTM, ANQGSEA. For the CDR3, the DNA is TGCAGCGGGGCGGGAATGGGGGAGACCCAGTACTTC. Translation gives CSGAGMGETQYF.

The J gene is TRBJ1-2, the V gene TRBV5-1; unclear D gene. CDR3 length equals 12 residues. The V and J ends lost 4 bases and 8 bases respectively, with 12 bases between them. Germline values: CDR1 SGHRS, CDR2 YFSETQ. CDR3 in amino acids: CASSPSQKGYTF. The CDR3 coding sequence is TGCGCCAGCAGCCCGTCTCAAAAGGGCTACACCTTC.

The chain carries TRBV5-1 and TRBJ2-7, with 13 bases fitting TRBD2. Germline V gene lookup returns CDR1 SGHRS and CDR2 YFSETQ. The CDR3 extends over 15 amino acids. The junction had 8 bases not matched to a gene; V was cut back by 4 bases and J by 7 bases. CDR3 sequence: CASSGTGLAGEEQYF. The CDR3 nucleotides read TGCGCCAGCAGCGGTACCGGACTAGCGGGAGAGGAGCAGTACTTC.

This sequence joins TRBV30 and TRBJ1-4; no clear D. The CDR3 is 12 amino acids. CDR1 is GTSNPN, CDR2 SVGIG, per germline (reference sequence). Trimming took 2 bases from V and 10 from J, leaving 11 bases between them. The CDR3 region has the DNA TGTGCCTGGAGTAGCGGTATGGGAAAACTGTTTTTT. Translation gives CAWSSGMGKLFF.

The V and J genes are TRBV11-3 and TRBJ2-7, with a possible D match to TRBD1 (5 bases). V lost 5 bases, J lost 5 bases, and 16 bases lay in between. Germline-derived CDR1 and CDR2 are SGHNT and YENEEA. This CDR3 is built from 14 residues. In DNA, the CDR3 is TGTGCCAGCAGCCCAAGCTCTGGGGCCAACGAGCAGTACTTC. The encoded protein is CASSPSSGANEQYF.

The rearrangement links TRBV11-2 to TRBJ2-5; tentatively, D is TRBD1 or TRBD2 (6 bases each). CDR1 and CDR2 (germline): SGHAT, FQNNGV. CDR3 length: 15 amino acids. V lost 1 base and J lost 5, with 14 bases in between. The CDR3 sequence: CASSLVPGAMETQYF. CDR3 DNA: TGTGCCAGCAGCTTAGTTCCGGGGGCTATGGAGACCCAGTACTTC.

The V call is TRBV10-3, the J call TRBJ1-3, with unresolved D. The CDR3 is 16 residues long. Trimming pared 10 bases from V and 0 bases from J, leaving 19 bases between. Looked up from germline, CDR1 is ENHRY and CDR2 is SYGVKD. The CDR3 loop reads CASRSPGNFSGNTIYF. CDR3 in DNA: TGTGCCAGCAGGTCACCCGGGAACTTCTCTGGAAACACCATATATTTT.

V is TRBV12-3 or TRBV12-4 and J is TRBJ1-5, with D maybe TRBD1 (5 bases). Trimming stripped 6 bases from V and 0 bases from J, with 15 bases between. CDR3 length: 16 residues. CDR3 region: CASSPLAGDSNQPQHF. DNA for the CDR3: TGTGCCAGCAGCCCACTAGCGGGGGATAGCAATCAGCCCCAGCATTTT.

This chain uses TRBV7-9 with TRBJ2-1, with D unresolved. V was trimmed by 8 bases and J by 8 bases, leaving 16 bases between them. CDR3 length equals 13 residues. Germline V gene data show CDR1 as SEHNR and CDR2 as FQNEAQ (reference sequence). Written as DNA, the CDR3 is TGTGCCAGCTTACAGATGACCCACCATGAGCAGTTCTTC. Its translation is CASLQMTHHEQFF.

For the CDR3, the DNA is TGCAGCGTTGAGCAGGGTTTGAACACTGAAGCTTTCTTT. It yields the protein CSVEQGLNTEAFF. V gene TRBV29-1 combines with J gene TRBJ1-1, with TRBD1 as a possible D gene (5 bases). This CDR3 is built from 13 residues. Germline-derived CDR1 and CDR2 are SQVTM and ANQGSEA. V shed 3 bases and J shed 0 bases, with 8 bases lying between them.

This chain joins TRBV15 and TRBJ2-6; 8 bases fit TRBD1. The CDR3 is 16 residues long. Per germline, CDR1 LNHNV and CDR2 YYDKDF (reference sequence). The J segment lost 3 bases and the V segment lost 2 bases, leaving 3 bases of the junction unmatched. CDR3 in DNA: TGTGCCACCAGCAGACAGGGGGCGGGTGGGGCCAACGTCCTGACTTTC. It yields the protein CATSRQGAGGANVLTF.